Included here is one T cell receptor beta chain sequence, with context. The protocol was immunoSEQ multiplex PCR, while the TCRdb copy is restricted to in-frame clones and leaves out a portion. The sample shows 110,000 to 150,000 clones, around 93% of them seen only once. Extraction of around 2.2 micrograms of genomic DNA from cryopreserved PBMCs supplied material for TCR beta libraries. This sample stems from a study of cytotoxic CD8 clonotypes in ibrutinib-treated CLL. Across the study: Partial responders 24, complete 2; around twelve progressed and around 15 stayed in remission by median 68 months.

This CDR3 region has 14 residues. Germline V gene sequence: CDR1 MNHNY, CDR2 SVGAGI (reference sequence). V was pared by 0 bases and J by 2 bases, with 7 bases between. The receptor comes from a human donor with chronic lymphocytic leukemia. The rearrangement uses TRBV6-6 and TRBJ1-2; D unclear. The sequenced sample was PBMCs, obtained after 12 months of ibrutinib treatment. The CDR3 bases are TGTGCCAGCAGTTACTCGTTCCAAAACTATGGCTACACCTTC. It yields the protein CASSYSFQNYGYTF.